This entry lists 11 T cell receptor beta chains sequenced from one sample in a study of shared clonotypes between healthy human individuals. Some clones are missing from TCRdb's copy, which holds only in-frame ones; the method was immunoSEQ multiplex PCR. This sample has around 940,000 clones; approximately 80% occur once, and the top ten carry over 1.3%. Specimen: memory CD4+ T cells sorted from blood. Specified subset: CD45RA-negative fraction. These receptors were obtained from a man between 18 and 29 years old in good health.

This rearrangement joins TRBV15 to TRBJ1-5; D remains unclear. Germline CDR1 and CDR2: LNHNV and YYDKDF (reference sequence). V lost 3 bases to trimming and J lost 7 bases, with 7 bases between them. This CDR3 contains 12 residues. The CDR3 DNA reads TGTGCCACCAGCAGGGGGTCACAGCCCCAGCATTTT. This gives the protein CATSRGSQPQHF.

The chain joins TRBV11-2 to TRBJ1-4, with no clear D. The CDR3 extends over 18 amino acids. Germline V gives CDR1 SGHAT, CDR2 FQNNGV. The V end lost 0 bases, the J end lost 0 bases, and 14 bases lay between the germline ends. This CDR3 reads CASSLDSFGDATNEKLFF. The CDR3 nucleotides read TGTGCCAGCAGCTTAGACAGTTTCGGGGATGCAACTAATGAAAAACTGTTTTTT.

The CDR3 sequence is CASSVDRAAYNEQFF. DNA for the CDR3: TGTGCCAGCAGTGTAGACAGGGCCGCCTACAATGAGCAGTTCTTC. The V call is TRBV2, the J call TRBJ2-1; TRBD1 matches 7 bases. The CDR3 runs 15 residues. V trimming: 4 bases; J trimming: 2 bases; junction bases outside the gene matches: 5. CDR1 is SNHLY and CDR2 is FYNNEI in the germline V gene.

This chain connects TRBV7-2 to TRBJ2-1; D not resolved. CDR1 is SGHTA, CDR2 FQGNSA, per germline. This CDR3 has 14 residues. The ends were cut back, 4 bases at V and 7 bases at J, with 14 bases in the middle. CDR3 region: CASSSGSTFNEQFF. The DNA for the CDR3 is TGTGCCAGCAGCTCAGGTTCGACATTTAATGAGCAGTTCTTC.

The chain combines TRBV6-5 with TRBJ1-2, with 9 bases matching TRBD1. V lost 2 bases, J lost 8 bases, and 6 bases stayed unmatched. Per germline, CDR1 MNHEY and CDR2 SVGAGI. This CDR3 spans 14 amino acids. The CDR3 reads CASSYGDRAGGYTF. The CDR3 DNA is TGTGCCAGCAGTTACGGGGACAGGGCGGGAGGCTACACCTTC.

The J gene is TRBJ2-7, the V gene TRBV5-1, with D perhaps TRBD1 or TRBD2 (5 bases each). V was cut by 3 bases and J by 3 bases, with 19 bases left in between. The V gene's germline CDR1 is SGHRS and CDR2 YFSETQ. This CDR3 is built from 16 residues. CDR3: CASSSDPGPRGYEQYF. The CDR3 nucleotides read TGCGCCAGCAGCTCCGACCCGGGACCGAGGGGCTACGAGCAGTACTTC.

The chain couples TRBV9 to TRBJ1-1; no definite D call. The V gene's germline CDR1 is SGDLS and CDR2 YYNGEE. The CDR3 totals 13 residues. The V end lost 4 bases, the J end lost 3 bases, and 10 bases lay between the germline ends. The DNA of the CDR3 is TGTGCCAGCAGCCTTACTAGGGACACTGAAGCTTTCTTT. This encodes CASSLTRDTEAFF. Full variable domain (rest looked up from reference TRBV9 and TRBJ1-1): DSGVTQTPKHLITATGQRVTLRCSPRSGDLSVYWYQQSLDQGLQFLIQYYNGEERAKGNILERFSAQQFPDLHSELNLSSLELGDSALYFCASSLTRDTEAFFGQGTRLTVV.

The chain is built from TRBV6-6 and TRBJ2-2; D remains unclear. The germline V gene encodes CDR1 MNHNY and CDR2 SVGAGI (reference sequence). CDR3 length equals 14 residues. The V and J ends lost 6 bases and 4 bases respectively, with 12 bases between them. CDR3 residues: CASSPSLGTGELFF. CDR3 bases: TGTGCCAGCAGCCCGTCCCTGGGCACCGGGGAGCTGTTTTTT.

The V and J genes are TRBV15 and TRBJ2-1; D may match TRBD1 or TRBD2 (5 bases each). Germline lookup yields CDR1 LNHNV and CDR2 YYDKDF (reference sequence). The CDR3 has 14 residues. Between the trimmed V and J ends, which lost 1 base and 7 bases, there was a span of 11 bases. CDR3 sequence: CATSRGTQGNEQFF. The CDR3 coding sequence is TGTGCCACCAGCAGAGGGACTCAGGGAAATGAGCAGTTCTTC.

In nucleotides, the CDR3 is TGTGCCAGCAGCTTAGCGCTGGAGGACCTTCTTAAATTACACGAGCAGTACTTC. Translation gives CASSLALEDLLKLHEQYF. The chain has TRBV11-1 and TRBJ2-7; weak D call: TRBD2 (5 bases). The CDR3 contains 18 residues. Between the trimmed V and J ends, which lost 0 bases and 5 bases, there was a span of 23 bases. The germline V gene has CDR1 SGHAT and CDR2 FQDESV (reference sequence).

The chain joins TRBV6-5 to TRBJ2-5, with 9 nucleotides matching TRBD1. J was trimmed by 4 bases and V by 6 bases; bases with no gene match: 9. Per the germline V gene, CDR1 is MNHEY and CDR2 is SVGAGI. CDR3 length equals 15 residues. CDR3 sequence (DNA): TGTGCCAGCAGACCTTCCGGGACAGGGAGAGAGACCCAGTACTTC. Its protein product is CASRPSGTGRETQYF.